This is a list of T cell receptor beta chains from one sample in a study of CD8 T cells in Susac syndrome. In TCRdb, the immunoSEQ multiplex PCR reads were re-called with MiXCR into one record per CDR3 protein. The profile covers roughly 150,000 distinct CDR3 sequences, with roughly 94% appearing a single time and 0.065% to 0.1% taken by the ten largest. Sequences were obtained from CD4+ T cells from PBMCs. The source is a human donor in good health. Both conserved end residues are part of each CDR3. A D gene is named only where the DNA matches it firmly. Size is stated for part of the rows, as once, few or many counts, or as a class when the clone is expanded.

.	.	TRBV28	TRBJ2-5	CASNDPGGTRGQTQYF	TGTGCCAGCAATGACCCCGGGGGTACGCGAGGACAGACCCAGTACTTC
TRBD1	.	TRBV6-4	TRBJ2-7	CASKYRGQAEQYF	TGTGCCAGCAAGTACAGGGGCCAGGCCGAGCAGTACTTC
.	.	TRBV6-1	TRBJ1-6	CATTEESPLHF	TGTGCCACCACGGAGGAATCACCCCTCCACTTT
.	.	TRBV2	TRBJ2-7	CASQPGPRSYEQYF	TGTGCCAGCCAACCGGGCCCCCGCTCCTACGAGCAGTACTTC
TRBD1	once	TRBV30	TRBJ1-6	CAWRETGANSPLHF	TGTGCCTGGAGGGAGACAGGGGCGAATTCACCCCTCCACTTT
TRBD1	.	TRBV3-1	TRBJ2-5	CASSLLGQGTQETQYF	TGTGCCAGCAGCCTTCTGGGACAGGGGACACAAGAGACCCAGTACTTC
.	.	TRBV9	TRBJ2-2	CASSVGRESTGELFF	TGTGCCAGCAGCGTAGGGAGGGAGAGCACCGGGGAGCTGTTTTTT
TRBD1	.	TRBV30	TRBJ1-4	CAWEGQGMEKLFF	TGTGCCTGGGAAGGACAGGGAATGGAAAAACTGTTTTTT
.	.	TRBV5-4	TRBJ2-5	CASSLGKGAWETQYF	TGTGCCAGCAGCTTGGGTAAAGGGGCGTGGGAGACCCAGTACTTC
.	.	TRBV28	TRBJ2-3	CASTLPGDTQYF	TGTGCCAGCACCCTCCCGGGGGATACGCAGTATTTT
.	.	TRBV20-1	TRBJ2-1	CSARDQGRTIYRGIQFF	TGCAGTGCTAGAGATCAGGGCCGGACCATATACCGGGGGATCCAGTTCTTC
.	.	TRBV7-2	TRBJ2-1	CASSPQSPAKDEQFF	TGTGCCAGCAGCCCCCAGAGCCCGGCGAAGGATGAGCAGTTCTTC
.	.	TRBV2	TRBJ1-2	CASSEGGRNYGYTF	TGTGCCAGCAGTGAAGGGGGCAGAAACTATGGCTACACCTTC
.	.	TRBV30	TRBJ2-1	CAWSSPQYSYNEQFF	TGTGCCTGGAGTTCCCCGCAGTACTCCTACAATGAGCAGTTCTTC
.	.	TRBV29-1	TRBJ1-2	CSVEGQGSFSLGYTF	TGCAGCGTTGAGGGGCAGGGATCATTCAGTTTAGGCTACACCTTC
.	.	TRBV20-1	TRBJ2-4	CSATPTGAKNIQYF	TGCAGTGCTACTCCAACAGGAGCCAAAAACATTCAGTACTTC
.	.	TRBV2	TRBJ2-7	CASSEVKSGTYEQYF	TGTGCCAGCAGTGAAGTCAAATCTGGGACCTACGAGCAGTACTTC
TRBD1	.	TRBV29-1	TRBJ2-1	CSARGQGNNEQFF	TGCAGCGCCCGAGGACAGGGAAACAATGAGCAGTTCTTC
.	.	TRBV18	TRBJ2-5	CASSTTTGTPETQYF	TGTGCCAGCTCAACCACCACGGGTACCCCAGAGACCCAGTACTTC
TRBD1	.	TRBV2	TRBJ1-2	CASNPSTGVTGYTF	TGTGCCAGCAACCCCTCGACAGGGGTTACTGGCTACACCTTC
.	.	TRBV6-5	TRBJ1-6	CASSYGTGSSYNSPLHF	TGTGCCAGCAGTTACGGGACCGGGAGCTCCTATAATTCACCCCTCCACTTT
TRBD2	.	TRBV6-2/TRBV6-3	TRBJ2-1	CASRGSGGVYNEQFF	TGTGCCAGCAGGGGATCGGGAGGTGTCTACAATGAGCAGTTCTTC
.	.	TRBV21-1	TRBJ2-5	CASSARCGGEETQYF	TGTGCCAGCAGCGCCAGGTGCGGGGGAGAAGAGACCCAGTACTTC
TRBD1	.	TRBV6-5	TRBJ1-1	CASSSLRTGGRGTEAFF	TGTGCCAGCAGTTCCCTCAGGACAGGGGGTAGGGGGACTGAAGCTTTCTTT
.	.	TRBV30	TRBJ2-3	CAWSAQGLNGDTQYF	TGTGCCTGGAGTGCCCAGGGGTTGAACGGAGATACGCAGTATTTT
.	.	TRBV25-1	TRBJ2-3	CASKGRLSTDTQYF	TGTGCCAGCAAGGGACGGCTCAGCACAGATACGCAGTATTTT
TRBD1	.	TRBV27	TRBJ2-4	CASSPFRDRGRRPQYF	TGTGCCAGCAGTCCCTTCCGGGACAGGGGGCGACGACCCCAGTACTTC
.	.	TRBV7-2	TRBJ2-3	CASSLGASTDTQYF	TGTGCCAGCAGCTTAGGAGCCTCCACAGATACGCAGTATTTT
.	once	TRBV2	TRBJ2-7	CASSEAGNEQYF	TGTGCCAGCAGTGAAGCGGGGAACGAGCAGTACTTC
.	.	TRBV4-1	TRBJ1-4	CASRPFFLRDSATNEKLFF	TGCGCCAGCCGGCCCTTTTTCCTTCGGGACTCTGCAACTAATGAAAAACTGTTTTTT
.	.	TRBV6-6	TRBJ1-4	CASSSQVSNEKLFF	TGTGCCAGCAGTTCCCAGGTCTCGAATGAAAAACTGTTTTTT
.	.	TRBV10-2	TRBJ1-5	CASSESRGGGQPQHF	TGCGCCAGCAGTGAGTCGAGGGGCGGCGGTCAGCCCCAGCATTTT
.	.	TRBV6-6	TRBJ1-1	CAIRREFEAFF	TGTGCCATCAGGAGGGAGTTTGAAGCTTTCTTT
TRBD1	.	TRBV3-1	TRBJ2-7	CASSQGGDRVSEQYF	TGTGCCAGCAGCCAAGGTGGAGACAGGGTAAGCGAGCAGTACTTC
TRBD1	once	TRBV5-6	TRBJ1-5	CASSRIDRANQPQHF	TGTGCCAGCAGTCGTATCGACAGGGCCAATCAGCCCCAGCATTTT
TRBD2	.	TRBV12-3/TRBV12-4	TRBJ2-1	CASRQPGGEQFF	TGTGCCAGCAGGCAACCGGGAGGTGAGCAGTTCTTC
.	.	TRBV7-2	TRBJ1-4	CASSRDGRERLFF	TGTGCCAGCAGTCGGGACGGGAGGGAAAGACTGTTTTTT
.	.	TRBV7-9	TRBJ2-5	CASSLGTTQETQYF	TGTGCCAGCAGCCTCGGGACAACTCAAGAGACCCAGTACTTC
.	.	TRBV5-1	TRBJ1-5	CASSLAPQPNQPQHF	TGCGCCAGCAGCTTGGCCCCCCAGCCAAATCAGCCCCAGCATTTT
.	.	TRBV14	TRBJ2-7	CASSQRRGLGPYEQYF	TGTGCCAGCAGCCAAAGACGGGGCCTCGGCCCCTACGAGCAGTACTTC
.	.	TRBV19	TRBJ1-5	CASSTDYSNQPQHF	TGTGCCAGTAGTACTGATTATAGCAATCAGCCCCAGCATTTT
.	.	TRBV12-3/TRBV12-4	TRBJ2-2	CASSFSGYGELFF	TGTGCCAGCAGTTTTTCAGGGTACGGGGAGCTGTTTTTT
.	.	TRBV6-5	TRBJ1-2	CASRAGFGYTF	TGTGCCAGCAGGGCCGGGTTTGGCTACACCTTC
TRBD2	.	TRBV27	TRBJ2-1	CASSTPGLGVNEQFF	TGTGCCAGCAGTACTCCGGGACTAGGGGTCAATGAGCAGTTCTTC
.	few	TRBV28	TRBJ2-1	CASSLGNEQFF	TGTGCCAGCAGTTTAGGGAATGAGCAGTTCTTC
.	.	TRBV9	TRBJ2-1	CASSSSGGIYNEQFF	TGTGCCAGCAGCTCCTCCGGCGGGATTTACAATGAGCAGTTCTTC
.	.	TRBV14	TRBJ2-2	CASSEQGWTGELFF	TGTGCCAGCAGCGAACAGGGTTGGACCGGGGAGCTGTTTTTT
.	.	TRBV3-1	TRBJ1-5	CASSQGGEQPQHF	TGTGCCAGCAGCCAAGGTGGGGAACAGCCCCAGCATTTT
.	once	TRBV12-3/TRBV12-4	TRBJ2-4	CASSSDSHLAKNIQYF	TGTGCCAGCAGTTCCGACAGTCACCTAGCCAAAAACATTCAGTACTTC
.	once	TRBV10-2	TRBJ1-1	CASSGQGLLGAFF	TGCGCCAGCAGTGGTCAGGGGCTCCTGGGTGCTTTCTTT
TRBD1	.	TRBV12-5	TRBJ1-2	CASGPGQDNYGYTF	TGTGCTAGTGGACCCGGACAGGATAACTATGGCTACACCTTC
TRBD1	.	TRBV20-1	TRBJ2-6	CSARDGGNRDRGLAGANVLTF	TGCAGTGCTAGAGATGGGGGGAACCGGGACAGGGGGCTCGCTGGGGCCAACGTCCTGACTTTC
.	once	TRBV3-1	TRBJ1-2	CASSQESNANYGYTF	TGTGCCAGCAGCCAAGAATCGAACGCGAACTATGGCTACACCTTC